This TCR beta chain is from a study of T cells in tuberculosis. Study results and caveats: Smaller alpha distances in active tuberculosis partly reflected shorter CDR3-alpha lengths.

The data were produced by immunoSEQ multiplex PCR, yet TCRdb's version contains in-frame clones alone and is incomplete. Here the sample spans about 49,000 clones, around 96% being singletons. Time point reported: new active TB diagnosis, blood taken before or within 7 days of starting treatment. Confirmation came from sputum smear and/or culture positivity for M. tuberculosis. Turning to this clone: Its antigen remains unidentified.

This CDR3 is built from 17 residues. Germline V gives CDR1 SGHNT, CDR2 YYREEE (reference sequence). J was trimmed by 1 base and V by 0 bases; bases with no gene match: 6. The rearrangement uses TRBV5-4 and TRBJ2-4; 8 nucleotides match TRBD1. The sequencing used PBMCs, collected at tuberculosis diagnosis. The origin of this receptor is an adult with tuberculosis. The CDR3 loop is CASSLAGQGRAKNIQYF. CDR3 in DNA: TGTGCCAGCAGCTTGGCAGGACAGGGCCGGGCCAAAAACATTCAGTACTTC.